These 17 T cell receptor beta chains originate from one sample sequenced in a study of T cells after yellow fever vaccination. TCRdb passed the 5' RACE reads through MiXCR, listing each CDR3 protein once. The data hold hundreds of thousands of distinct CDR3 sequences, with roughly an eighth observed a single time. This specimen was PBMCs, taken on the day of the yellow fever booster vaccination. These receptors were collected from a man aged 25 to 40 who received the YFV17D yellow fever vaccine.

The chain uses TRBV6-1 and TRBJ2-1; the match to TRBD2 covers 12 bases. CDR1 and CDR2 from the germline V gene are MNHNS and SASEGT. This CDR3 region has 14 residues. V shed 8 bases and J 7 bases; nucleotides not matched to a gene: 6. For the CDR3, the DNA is TGTGCCAGCGCTCTAGCGGGAGGGCCAAATGAGCAGTTCTTC. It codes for CASALAGGPNEQFF.

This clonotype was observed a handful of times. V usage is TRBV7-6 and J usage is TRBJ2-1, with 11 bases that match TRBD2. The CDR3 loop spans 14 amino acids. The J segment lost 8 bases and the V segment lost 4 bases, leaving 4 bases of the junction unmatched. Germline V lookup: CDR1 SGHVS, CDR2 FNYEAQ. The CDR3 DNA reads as TGTGCCAGCAGCTCACTAGCGGGGGTGGATGAGCAGTTCTTC. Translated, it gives CASSSLAGVDEQFF.

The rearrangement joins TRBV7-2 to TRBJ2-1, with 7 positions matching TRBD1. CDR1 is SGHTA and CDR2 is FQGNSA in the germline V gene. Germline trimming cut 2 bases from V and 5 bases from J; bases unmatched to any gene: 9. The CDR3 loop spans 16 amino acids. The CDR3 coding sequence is TGTGCCAGCAGCTTAAGGCCGGGACAGAGTAACAATGAGCAGTTCTTC. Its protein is CASSLRPGQSNNEQFF.

Here the CDR3 reads CASSIQFTSGELFF. For the CDR3, the DNA is TGTGCCAGTAGTATTCAGTTCACCAGCGGGGAGCTGTTTTTT. The chain is built from TRBV19 and TRBJ2-2; D not certain. V lost 3 bases, J lost 7 bases, and 12 bases lay in between. CDR3 length equals 14 residues. Germline lookup yields CDR1 LNHDA and CDR2 SQIVND (reference sequence).

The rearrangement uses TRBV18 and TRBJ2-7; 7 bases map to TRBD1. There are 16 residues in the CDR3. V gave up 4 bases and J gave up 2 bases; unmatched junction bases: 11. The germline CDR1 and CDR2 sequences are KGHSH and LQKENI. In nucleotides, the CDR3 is TGTGCCAGCTCACTTCGAAAGGGGGCGCAGGCCTACGAGCAGTACTTC. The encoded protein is CASSLRKGAQAYEQYF.

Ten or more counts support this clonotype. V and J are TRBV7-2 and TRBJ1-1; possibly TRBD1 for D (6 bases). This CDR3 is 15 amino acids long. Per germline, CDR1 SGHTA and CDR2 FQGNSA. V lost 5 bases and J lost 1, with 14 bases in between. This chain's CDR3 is CASSPKQGWNTEAFF. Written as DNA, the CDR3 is TGTGCCAGCAGCCCCAAACAGGGCTGGAACACTGAAGCTTTCTTT.

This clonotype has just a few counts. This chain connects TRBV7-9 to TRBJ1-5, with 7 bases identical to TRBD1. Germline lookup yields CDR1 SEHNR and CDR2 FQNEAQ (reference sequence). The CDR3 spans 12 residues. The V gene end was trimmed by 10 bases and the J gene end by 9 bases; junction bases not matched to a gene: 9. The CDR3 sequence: CAIATGSRPQHF. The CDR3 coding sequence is TGTGCCATTGCGACAGGGTCAAGGCCCCAGCATTTT.

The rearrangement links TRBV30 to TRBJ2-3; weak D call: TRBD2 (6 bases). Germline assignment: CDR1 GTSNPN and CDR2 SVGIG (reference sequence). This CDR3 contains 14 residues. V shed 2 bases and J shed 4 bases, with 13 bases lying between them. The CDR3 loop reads CAWSSGLSPDTQYF. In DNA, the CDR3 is TGTGCCTGGAGTTCGGGACTTTCTCCAGATACGCAGTATTTT.

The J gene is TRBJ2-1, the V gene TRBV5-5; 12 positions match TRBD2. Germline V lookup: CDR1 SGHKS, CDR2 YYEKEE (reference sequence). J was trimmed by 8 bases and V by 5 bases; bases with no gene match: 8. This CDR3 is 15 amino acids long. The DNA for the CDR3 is TGTGCCAGCAGTAGATGGACTAGCGGGATTTATGAGCAGTTCTTC. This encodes CASSRWTSGIYEQFF.

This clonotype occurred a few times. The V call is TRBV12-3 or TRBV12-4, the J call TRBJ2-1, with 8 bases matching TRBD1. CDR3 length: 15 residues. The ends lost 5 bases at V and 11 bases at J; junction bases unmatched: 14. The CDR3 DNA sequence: TGTGCCAGCAGTGCACACGGATCAGGGGGCATAAAGCAGTTCTTC. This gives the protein CASSAHGSGGIKQFF.

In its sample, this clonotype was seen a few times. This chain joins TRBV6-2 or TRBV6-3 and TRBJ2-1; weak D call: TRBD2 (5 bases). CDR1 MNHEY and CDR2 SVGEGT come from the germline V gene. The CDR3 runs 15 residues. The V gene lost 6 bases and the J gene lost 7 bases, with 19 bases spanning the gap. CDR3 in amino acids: CASSLLARGSNEQFF. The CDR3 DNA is TGTGCCAGCAGCCTCTTAGCGAGAGGGTCGAATGAGCAGTTCTTC.

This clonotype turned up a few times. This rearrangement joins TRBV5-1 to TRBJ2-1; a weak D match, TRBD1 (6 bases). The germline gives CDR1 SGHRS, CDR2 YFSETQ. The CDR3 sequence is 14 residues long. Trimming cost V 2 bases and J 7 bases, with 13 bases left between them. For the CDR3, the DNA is TGCGCCAGCAGCTTAAGCCCGGACAGAAATGAGCAGTTCTTC. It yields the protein CASSLSPDRNEQFF. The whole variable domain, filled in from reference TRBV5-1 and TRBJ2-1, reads KAGVTQTPRYLIKTRGQQVTLSCSPISGHRSVSWYQQTPGQGLQFLFEYFSETQRNKGNFPGRFSGRQFSNSRSEMNVSTLELGDSALYLCASSLSPDRNEQFFGPGTRLTVL.

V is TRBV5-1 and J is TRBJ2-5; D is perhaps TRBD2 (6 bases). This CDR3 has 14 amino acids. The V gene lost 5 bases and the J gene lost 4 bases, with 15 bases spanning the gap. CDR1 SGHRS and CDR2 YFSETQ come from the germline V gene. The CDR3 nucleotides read TGCGCCAGCAGGCCCTATAGCGGCGGAGAGACCCAGTACTTC. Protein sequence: CASRPYSGGETQYF.

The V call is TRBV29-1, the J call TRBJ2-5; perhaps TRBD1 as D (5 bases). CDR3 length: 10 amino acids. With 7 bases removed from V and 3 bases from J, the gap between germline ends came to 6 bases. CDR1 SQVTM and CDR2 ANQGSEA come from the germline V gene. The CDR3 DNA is TGCAGCGGCAGGGAAGAGACCCAGTACTTC. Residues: CSGREETQYF.

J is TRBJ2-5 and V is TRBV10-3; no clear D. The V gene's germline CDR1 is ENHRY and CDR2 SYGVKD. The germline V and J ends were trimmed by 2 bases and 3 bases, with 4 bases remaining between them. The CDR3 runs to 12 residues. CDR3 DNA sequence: TGTGCCATCAGTGAGACGGAAGAGACCCAGTACTTC. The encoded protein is CAISETEETQYF.

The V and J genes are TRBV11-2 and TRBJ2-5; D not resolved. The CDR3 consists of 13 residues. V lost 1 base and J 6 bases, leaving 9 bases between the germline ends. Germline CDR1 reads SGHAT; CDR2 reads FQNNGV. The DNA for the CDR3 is TGTGCCAGCAGCTTAGGGGGTGGGCAGACCCAGTACTTC. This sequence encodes CASSLGGGQTQYF.

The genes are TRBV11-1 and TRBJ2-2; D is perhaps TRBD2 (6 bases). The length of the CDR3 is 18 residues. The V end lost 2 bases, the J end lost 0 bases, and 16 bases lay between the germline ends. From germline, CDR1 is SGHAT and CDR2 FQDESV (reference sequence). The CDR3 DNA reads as TGTGCCAGCAGCTTAATATTCGGGAGTCGAGCGAACACCGGGGAGCTGTTTTTT. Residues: CASSLIFGSRANTGELFF.